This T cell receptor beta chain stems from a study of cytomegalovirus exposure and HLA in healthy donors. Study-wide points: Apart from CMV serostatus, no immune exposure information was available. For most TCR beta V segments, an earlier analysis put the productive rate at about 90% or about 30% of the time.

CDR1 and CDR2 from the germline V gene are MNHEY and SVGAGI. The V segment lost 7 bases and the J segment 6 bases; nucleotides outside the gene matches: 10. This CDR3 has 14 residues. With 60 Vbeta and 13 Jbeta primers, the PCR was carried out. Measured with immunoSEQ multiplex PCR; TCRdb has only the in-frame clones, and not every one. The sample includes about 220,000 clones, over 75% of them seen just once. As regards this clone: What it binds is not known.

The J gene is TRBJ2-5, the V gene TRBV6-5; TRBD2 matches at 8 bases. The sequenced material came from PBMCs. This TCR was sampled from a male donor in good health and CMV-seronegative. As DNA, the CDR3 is TGTGCCAGCAACCAACGGGGGGGACGGCAGACCCAGTACTTC. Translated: CASNQRGGRQTQYF.